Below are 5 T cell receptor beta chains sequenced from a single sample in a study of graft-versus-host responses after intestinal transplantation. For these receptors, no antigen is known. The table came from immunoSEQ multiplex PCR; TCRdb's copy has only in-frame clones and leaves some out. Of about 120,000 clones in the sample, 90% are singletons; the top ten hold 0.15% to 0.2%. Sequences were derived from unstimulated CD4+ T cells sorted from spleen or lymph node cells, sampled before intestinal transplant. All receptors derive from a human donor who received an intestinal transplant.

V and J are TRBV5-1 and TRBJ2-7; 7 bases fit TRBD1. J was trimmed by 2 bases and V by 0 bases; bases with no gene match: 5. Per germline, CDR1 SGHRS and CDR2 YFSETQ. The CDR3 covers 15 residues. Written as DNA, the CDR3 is TGCGCCAGCAGCTTGGCCCGACAGGGAGCCTACGAGCAGTACTTC. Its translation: CASSLARQGAYEQYF.

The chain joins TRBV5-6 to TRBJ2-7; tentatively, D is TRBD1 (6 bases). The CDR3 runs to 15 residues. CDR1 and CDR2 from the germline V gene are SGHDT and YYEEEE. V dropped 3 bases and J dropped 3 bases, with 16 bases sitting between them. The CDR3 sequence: CASSSAPMTGYEQYF. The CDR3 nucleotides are TGTGCCAGCAGCTCCGCTCCGATGACAGGCTACGAGCAGTACTTC.

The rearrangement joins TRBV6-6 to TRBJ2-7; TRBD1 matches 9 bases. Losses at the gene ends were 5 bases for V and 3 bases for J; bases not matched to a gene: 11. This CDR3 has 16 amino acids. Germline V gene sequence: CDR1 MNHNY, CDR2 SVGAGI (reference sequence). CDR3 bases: TGTGCCAGCAGTAACGGGGGACAGGGTGCCCTCTACGAGCAGTACTTC. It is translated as CASSNGGQGALYEQYF.

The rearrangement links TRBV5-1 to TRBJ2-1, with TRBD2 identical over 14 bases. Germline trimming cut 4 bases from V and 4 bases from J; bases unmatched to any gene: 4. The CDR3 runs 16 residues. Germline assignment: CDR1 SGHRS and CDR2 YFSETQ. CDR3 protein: CASSPGTSGRYNEQFF. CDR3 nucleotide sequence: TGCGCCAGCAGCCCCGGGACTAGCGGGAGATACAATGAGCAGTTCTTC.

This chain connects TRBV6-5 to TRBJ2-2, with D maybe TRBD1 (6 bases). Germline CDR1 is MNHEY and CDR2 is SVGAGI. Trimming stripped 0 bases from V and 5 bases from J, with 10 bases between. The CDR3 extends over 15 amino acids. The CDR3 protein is CASSYSGARTGELFF. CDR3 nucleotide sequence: TGTGCCAGCAGTTACTCGGGGGCTCGGACCGGGGAGCTGTTTTTT.